Presented here are 5 T cell receptor beta chains from one specimen sequenced in a study of cytomegalovirus exposure and HLA in healthy donors. Primers: 60 Vbeta forward and 13 Jbeta reverse. Clones were sequenced by immunoSEQ multiplex PCR, and TCRdb holds only the in-frame ones, with some missing. The data contain approximately 160,000 clones, 55% to 80% of them singletons. Source material: PBMCs. The receptors come from a woman between 18 and 29 years old in good health and CMV-seropositive.

This clone has just a few counts. This rearrangement joins TRBV7-2 to TRBJ1-1, with 9 bases identical to TRBD1. The CDR3 contains 17 residues. The germline V gene encodes CDR1 SGHTA and CDR2 FQGNSA. The trim removed 0 bases at V and 1 base at J, leaving 6 bases unmatched. The CDR3 region has the DNA TGTGCCAGCAGCTTAGCGTACAGGGGGCAGGGGAACACTGAAGCTTTCTTT. Translation: CASSLAYRGQGNTEAFF.

This clone has just one count. The rearrangement joins TRBV6-1 to TRBJ1-2; the D gene is possibly TRBD1 (5 bases). V was clipped by 4 bases and J by 4 bases, with 7 bases between them. This CDR3 has 12 residues. CDR1 MNHNS and CDR2 SASEGT come from the germline V gene. CDR3 nucleotide sequence: TGTGCCAGCAGTGGGGGCAGCTATGGCTACACCTTC. It specifies CASSGGSYGYTF.

The J gene is TRBJ2-3, the V gene TRBV10-2; D is ambiguous. Germline V CDR1 and CDR2: WSHSY, SAAADI. This CDR3 is built from 12 residues. Trimming stripped 7 bases from V and 6 bases from J, with 11 bases between. This chain's CDR3 is CASKSRVDTQYF. The CDR3 DNA reads as TGCGCCAGCAAATCCCGGGTTGATACGCAGTATTTT.

The chain joins TRBV25-1 to TRBJ2-7; D call uncertain. The V gene lost 1 base and the J gene lost 5 bases, with 15 bases spanning the gap. Germline loops: CDR1 MGHDK, CDR2 SYGVNS. This CDR3 contains 15 residues. CDR3 protein: CASSESVAGLDEQYF. CDR3 in DNA: TGTGCCAGCAGTGAATCGGTTGCCGGGTTGGACGAGCAGTACTTC.

The CDR3 DNA reads TGCGCCAGCCGGGACAGTTCACGTAAGATCTATGGCTACACCTTC. It codes for CASRDSSRKIYGYTF. This chain uses TRBV4-1 with TRBJ1-2, with 7 bases that match TRBD1. The ends lost 8 bases at V and 4 bases at J; junction bases unmatched: 13. CDR1 is MGHRA, CDR2 YSYEKL, per germline. The CDR3 spans 15 residues.